This TCR beta chain was recorded in a study of T cells in Graves' hyperthyroidism and ophthalmopathy. The study's findings and limits: Blood also showed most of the thyroid clonotypes that were expanded above 0.001.

As concerns this clonotype: Its antigen is undetermined.

Amplified TCR beta CDR3 regions came from RNA transcripts. Primed by the HTBI set, a first-round RT-PCR was run on the TCR CDR3. One entry per CDR3 protein, called by TCRdb with MiXCR from the multiplex PCR reads. Among approximately 870,000 distinct CDR3 sequences, 35% to 45% were seen once, and the ten largest hold 8.9%. Trimming took 4 bases from V and 5 from J, leaving 21 bases between them. The germline V gene has CDR1 SGHDT and CDR2 YYEEEE. This CDR3 comprises 16 residues. No ophthalmopathy progression within 18 months constituted stable Graves' hyperthyroidism. Patients aged 18 to 65 had newly diagnosed hyperthyroidism that had lasted under 2 months. Used for diagnoses were clinical symptoms, serum thyroxine and TRAb, thyroid ultrasound and orbital computed tomography.

This clonotype was obtained from a young man with Graves' hyperthyroidism. Sequenced input: blood. V is TRBV5-6 and J is TRBJ2-5; D is possibly TRBD1 (6 bases). CDR3 nucleotide sequence: TGTGCCAGCAGCCCCGGGACACTGAACACCGGGGAGACCCAGTACTTC. This gives the protein CASSPGTLNTGETQYF.